The 23 T cell receptor beta chains below all came from one sample that was sequenced in a study of Graves' ophthalmopathy and Graves' hyperthyroidism. Amplified material comprised TCR beta CDR3 regions derived from RNA transcripts. HTBI primers were used in a first-round RT-PCR, which preceded a second-round multiplex PCR. TCRdb passed the multiplex PCR reads through MiXCR, listing each CDR3 protein once. The repertoire has about 590,000 distinct CDR3 sequences, just under 40% of them found once; the top ten carry roughly 4%. The sample consisted of peripheral blood or thyroid tissue (not recorded which). Receptors were obtained from an adult man with Graves' hyperthyroidism.

V and J are TRBV29-1 and TRBJ2-5; TRBD1 matches at 7 bases. Germline assignment: CDR1 SQVTM and CDR2 ANQGSEA. Trimming at V came to 7 bases and at J to 5 bases, leaving 13 bases not matched to a gene. The CDR3 is made up of 14 amino acids. As DNA, the CDR3 is TGCAGCGAGACGGTCCGGACAGGCCGGGAGACCCAGTACTTC. Translating gives CSETVRTGRETQYF.

V usage is TRBV24-1 and J usage is TRBJ2-1, with D perhaps TRBD1 (6 bases). The CDR3 extends over 13 amino acids. Germline CDR1 KGHDR, CDR2 SFDVKD. V lost 3 bases and J lost 6, with 8 bases in between. In DNA, the CDR3 is TGTGCCACCAGTGATGCCAGGGGCAATGAGCAGTTCTTC. It yields the protein CATSDARGNEQFF.

The gene calls are TRBV24-1 and TRBJ1-1; tentatively, D is TRBD1 (5 bases). Deletions cut 11 bases from V and 0 bases from J, with 18 bases between. The CDR3 covers 15 residues. Germline-derived CDR1 and CDR2 are KGHDR and SFDVKD. The CDR3 loop reads CASSIPQGMNTEAFF. The CDR3 DNA reads as TGTGCCAGCAGCATCCCCCAGGGAATGAACACTGAAGCTTTCTTT.

In this sample, this clonotype turned up many times. The chain combines TRBV25-1 with TRBJ2-3; TRBD2 matches at 11 bases. Losses at the gene ends were 5 bases for V and 8 bases for J; bases not matched to a gene: 12. The V gene's germline CDR1 is MGHDK and CDR2 SYGVNS. There are 16 residues in the CDR3. The CDR3 coding sequence is TGTGCCAGCAGTTCCCGACTAGCGGGATTGGAGGGTACGCAGTATTTT. It yields the protein CASSSRLAGLEGTQYF.

This clonotype was seen only a few times. The chain recombines TRBV20-1 with TRBJ1-2; D gene unclear. CDR3 length: 12 residues. The germline V gene encodes CDR1 DFQATT and CDR2 SNEGSKA (reference sequence). Trimming took off 6 bases at V and 6 bases at J, with 14 bases between the two ends. The CDR3 region is CSANNDLDGYTF. In DNA form, the CDR3 reads TGCAGTGCAAATAACGACCTGGATGGCTACACCTTC.

The V call is TRBV5-1, the J call TRBJ2-7; 8 positions agree with TRBD1. The CDR3 runs 13 residues. Germline CDR1 is SGHRS and CDR2 is YFSETQ. Unmatched junction bases numbered 6, after V lost 7 bases and J lost 3 bases. The CDR3 is CASGGDRFYEQYF. The DNA for the CDR3 is TGCGCCAGCGGCGGGGACAGGTTCTACGAGCAGTACTTC.

As to this clonotype: This may come from a read error, since a much larger clone is one base off. Here the CDR3 omits its conserved ending phenylalanine or tryptophan, so a read error is the likely source. V gene TRBV20-1 combines with J gene TRBJ1-1; D call uncertain. The CDR3 sequence is 15 residues long. CDR1 and CDR2 from the germline V gene are DFQATT and SNEGSKA (reference sequence). V lost 0 bases to trimming and J lost 4 bases, with 15 bases between them. The CDR3 sequence is CSARDPRSDITEAFL. The CDR3 DNA reads TGCAGTGCTAGAGACCCTCGTTCTGACATCACTGAAGCTTTCCTT.

With respect to this clonotype: One junction end disagrees with the germline gene, perhaps due to a read error. The V gene is TRBV25-1, the J gene TRBJ2-6; 8 bases agree with TRBD2. The CDR3 has 17 amino acids. Looked up from germline, CDR1 is MGHDK and CDR2 is SYGVNS. For the CDR3, the DNA is TGTGCCAGCAGCGGAGGCGGGGGGTACTCTGGGGTCAACGTCCTGACTTTC. Encoded protein: CASSGGGGYSGVNVLTF.

This clonotype was observed a handful of times. This chain connects TRBV10-3 to TRBJ1-1; tentatively, D is TRBD1 (5 bases). CDR1 ENHRY and CDR2 SYGVKD come from the germline V gene. The CDR3 consists of 15 residues. V was cut by 11 bases and J by 3 bases, with 22 bases left in between. The chain's CDR3 is CAPPPGPGWDTEAFF. The CDR3 bases are TGTGCCCCCCCCCCCGGTCCAGGGTGGGACACTGAAGCTTTCTTT.

As regards this clonotype: A clone one base away is much larger, so this may be a read error. This sequence joins TRBV2 and TRBJ1-5; TRBD1 matches 7 bases. The germline V gene encodes CDR1 SNHLY and CDR2 FYNNEI. There are 14 residues in the CDR3. Written as DNA, the CDR3 is TGTACCAGCAGTGCCGGGACAGACAATCAGCCCCAGCATTTT. Its protein is CTSSAGTDNQPQHF.

This clonotype has ten or more counts. This chain links TRBV29-1 with TRBJ1-5, with 8 bases identical to TRBD1. J was trimmed by 6 bases and V by 8 bases; bases with no gene match: 9. Germline V lookup: CDR1 SQVTM, CDR2 ANQGSEA. This CDR3 is built from 13 residues. The chain's CDR3 is CSIRTGMGQPQHF. Here the CDR3 DNA reads TGCAGCATAAGGACAGGGATGGGTCAGCCCCAGCATTTT. The whole variable domain, filled in from reference TRBV29-1 and TRBJ1-5, reads SAVISQKPSRDICQRGTSLTIQCQVDSQVTMMFWYRQQPGQSLTLIATANQGSEATYESGFVIDKFPISRPNLTFSTLTVSNMSPEDSSIYLCSIRTGMGQPQHFGDGTRLSIL.

This clonotype has just a few counts. The genes are TRBV7-2 and TRBJ1-5; D may be TRBD1 (6 bases). Germline CDR1 and CDR2: SGHTA and FQGNSA. V lost 5 bases, J lost 5 bases, and 16 bases lay in between. This CDR3 has 15 residues. The DNA of the CDR3 is TGTGCCAGCAGCCAATATACAGGGTTTTATCAGCCCCAGCATTTT. It is translated as CASSQYTGFYQPQHF.

V is TRBV7-2 and J is TRBJ1-1; 9 bases agree with TRBD1. The CDR3 spans 16 residues. Germline V gene data show CDR1 as SGHTA and CDR2 as FQGNSA. The junction had 12 bases not matched to a gene; V was cut back by 5 bases and J by 5 bases. CDR3 nucleotides: TGTGCCAGCAGCATAAGACAGGGGGTAGTTGGAACTGAAGCTTTCTTT. It is translated as CASSIRQGVVGTEAFF.

About this clonotype itself: Relative to the germline gene, one junction end is altered; a read error may explain this. The genes are TRBV10-3 and TRBJ2-7; 8 positions match TRBD1. This CDR3 spans 14 amino acids. Germline V gives CDR1 ENHRY, CDR2 SYGVKD. The CDR3: CASSYLTGANEQYF. Here the CDR3 DNA reads TGTGCCAGCAGTTACCTGACAGGGGCCAACGAGCAGTACTTC.

Ten or more counts support this clonotype. The genes are TRBV20-1 and TRBJ1-2; TRBD1 agrees at 8 bases. The CDR3 is made up of 13 amino acids. V lost 3 bases and J lost 7; bases outside the gene matches: 7. The V gene's germline CDR1 is DFQATT and CDR2 SNEGSKA (reference sequence). The CDR3 spells CSARDRVRSGYTF. The CDR3 DNA reads as TGCAGTGCTAGGGACAGGGTACGCTCTGGCTACACCTTC.

This clonotype was seen just once. A read error is possible here, since a much larger clone lies one base away. The chain combines TRBV20-1 with TRBJ1-3; 10 positions agree with TRBD1. V lost 2 bases and J lost 3; bases outside the gene matches: 4. The CDR3 covers 15 residues. Germline loops: CDR1 DFQATT, CDR2 SNEGSKA (reference sequence). The CDR3 here is CSARYGTGVGNTIYF. The CDR3 coding sequence is TGCAGTGCTAGATATGGGACAGGGGTTGGAAACACCATATATTTT.

Concerning this clonotype: A much larger clone sits a single nucleotide away, making a read error possible. V usage is TRBV5-6 and J usage is TRBJ1-4; 10 positions agree with TRBD1. The CDR3 length is 15 residues. Germline V gives CDR1 SGHDT, CDR2 YYEEEE. V lost 0 bases to trimming and J lost 7 bases; unmatched junction nucleotides: 3. The CDR3 region has the DNA TGTGCCAGCAGCTTGGTGGGGGACAGGGGTGAAAAACTGTTTTTT. It is translated as CASSLVGDRGEKLFF. Full variable domain (outside the CDR3, taken from reference TRBV5-6 and TRBJ1-4): DAGVTQSPTHLIKTRGQQVTLRCSPKSGHDTVSWYQQALGQGPQFIFQYYEEEERQRGNFPDRFSGHQFPNYSSELNVNALLLGDSALYLCASSLVGDRGEKLFFGSGTQLSVL.

This clonotype came up once. No conserved phenylalanine or tryptophan is present at the end of the CDR3, so a read error is the likely explanation. The limits of the CDR3 on the DNA are not certain, so only TCRdb's listed CDR3 is given. This chain joins TRBV2 and TRBJ1-6. The CDR3 extends over 11 residues, inclusive of both ends. Germline CDR1 and CDR2: SNHLY and FYNNEI. CDR3 protein: CASSGRGPVNT.

The rearrangement uses TRBV29-1 and TRBJ2-1, with 12 bases lining up with TRBD2. With V trimmed by 5 bases and J by 4 bases, 3 bases remained unmatched. The CDR3 length is 14 residues. The germline gives CDR1 SQVTM, CDR2 ANQGSEA. The CDR3 loop reads CSVRGLAGYNEQFF. In DNA, the CDR3 is TGCAGCGTTCGGGGACTAGCGGGTTACAATGAGCAGTTCTTC.

This chain joins TRBV5-1 and TRBJ1-4, with TRBD1 matching over 12 bases. The germline gives CDR1 SGHRS, CDR2 YFSETQ. With 4 bases clipped from V and 3 bases from J, the junction kept 7 bases outside the gene matches. The CDR3 has 17 residues. The CDR3 DNA reads as TGCGCCAGCAGCAACCGGGACAGGGGGCGAGCTAATGAAAAACTGTTTTTT. It encodes CASSNRDRGRANEKLFF.

In its sample, this clonotype was seen many times. The chain employs TRBV6-5 and TRBJ2-5; possibly TRBD2 for D (5 bases). With 2 bases removed from V and 3 bases from J, the gap between germline ends came to 13 bases. Per the germline V gene, CDR1 is MNHEY and CDR2 is SVGAGI. The CDR3 has 15 amino acids. This CDR3 reads CASSYGIRGKETQYF. DNA for the CDR3: TGTGCCAGCAGTTACGGTATACGGGGAAAAGAGACCCAGTACTTC.

Turning to this clonotype: This could be a read error, since a much larger clone is one nucleotide away. This chain uses TRBV10-3 with TRBJ1-2, with TRBD1 as a possible D gene (5 bases). In germline, CDR1 is ENHRY, CDR2 SYGVKD. Trimming took 5 bases from V and 2 from J, leaving 18 bases between them. The CDR3 loop spans 16 amino acids. The DNA for the CDR3 is TGTGCCATCAGTTACCCCTTCCCGGGACGGAACTATGGCTACACCTTC. Its protein is CAISYPFPGRNYGYTF.

This clonotype was seen ten or more times. The V call is TRBV5-1, the J call TRBJ1-1; D gene ambiguous. The CDR3 is 12 residues long. Per germline, CDR1 SGHRS and CDR2 YFSETQ. Trimming shortened V by 0 bases and J by 11 bases, and 11 bases separated the two germline ends. DNA for the CDR3: TGCGCCAGCAGCTTGGTCCCCCCCGAGGCTTTCTTT. As protein: CASSLVPPEAFF.